The clone carrying this T cell receptor (beta chain) was observed a single time. These data belong to a study of blood T cell repertoires in COVID-19. The overall study: Sites across the United States, Italy and Spain contributed samples from acute and convalescent COVID-19. Sample material is recorded as cDNA or gDNA derived from T cells, B-cell-depleted T cells, or PBMCs.

In the original analysis: The authors estimated nucleated cell counts from reference gene primer amplification. Libraries were prepared by immunoSEQ multiplex PCR; TCRdb keeps only in-frame clonotypes and omits some of them. For V, J and clone size, that table is used; D and trimming come from the DNA. This table has a few hundred thousand clones, less than 90% appearing once. CDR3 length: 16 residues. V shed 6 bases and J 3 bases; nucleotides not matched to a gene: 4. CDR1 and CDR2 from the germline V gene are MNHNY and SVGAGI (reference sequence). V and J are TRBV6-6 and TRBJ2-2, with TRBD2 matching 13 bases. This clonotype was obtained from a woman aged 45-59 years with acute or convalescent COVID-19. Material: peripheral blood. The CDR3 protein is CASRTSGRSHTGELFF. Written as DNA, the CDR3 is TGTGCCAGCAGGACTAGCGGGAGGTCCCACACCGGGGAGCTGTTTTTT.